The present entry profiles one TCR beta chain with its context. The source of the sample is a study of blood T cell repertoires in COVID-19. The protocol was immunoSEQ multiplex PCR, while the TCRdb copy is restricted to in-frame clones and leaves out a portion. The table includes around 300,000 clones, 89% detected once. Per the germline V gene, CDR1 is GTSNPN and CDR2 is SVGIG (reference sequence). Trimming removed 5 bases at V and 7 bases at J, with 15 bases between. This CDR3 has 13 amino acids. The material sequenced was PBMCs or T cells enriched from blood (not recorded which). The V gene is TRBV30, the J gene TRBJ1-5; TRBD1 might be the D (5 bases). The TCR originated in a middle-aged woman who had recovered from COVID-19. The CDR3 protein is CAWSGGENQPQHF. The CDR3 nucleotides read TGTGCCTGGTCGGGGGGGGAGAACCAGCCCCAGCATTTT. Complete variable domain (other parts from reference TRBV30 and TRBJ1-5): SQTIHQWPATLVQPVGSPLSLECTVEGTSNPNLYWYRQAAGRGLQLLFYSVGIGQISSEVPQNLSASRPQDRQFILSSKKLLLSDSGFYLCAWSGGENQPQHFGDGTRLSIL.